This T cell receptor (beta chain) was sequenced for a study of shared clonotypes between healthy human individuals. Study findings and constraints: Naive CD4 clonotypes were shared across several donors at 4.5% to 6.5%. The study drew on few donors, limiting represented genetic and exposure-history diversity.

On this clone itself: Its target is not known.

This CDR3 has 15 amino acids. V shed 1 base, J shed 1 base, and the junction held 3 bases outside the gene matches. Germline V lookup: CDR1 MGHDK, CDR2 SYGVNS. Original analysis: Junction-only sequences without quality scores came from ImmunoSEQ, so filtering differed. Here immunoSEQ multiplex PCR was the method, and the copy in TCRdb shows in-frame clones only, minus some. That table gives V, J and clone size, and the DNA gave D and trimming. The repertoire consists of a few hundred thousand clones, with around 90% occurring once and the leading ten covering 15% to 20%. This TCR was sampled from a man younger than 35 in good health. Sequencing input: memory CD8+ T cells sorted from blood. This sample's subset: CD45RO+ cells pooled with CCR7-negative TemRA cells. The chain combines TRBV25-1 with TRBJ2-5, with 7 nucleotides matching TRBD1. The chain's CDR3 is CASSEFGTAQETQYF. The CDR3 nucleotides are TGTGCCAGCAGTGAATTCGGGACAGCCCAAGAGACCCAGTACTTC.